The T cell receptor (beta chain) under discussion was sequenced for a study of STAT5B mutations in CD4+ large granular lymphocyte leukemia. Trimming cost V 4 bases and J 7 bases; bases outside gene matches: 8. The CDR3 sequence is 15 residues long. CDR1 and CDR2 from the germline V gene are SGHRS and YFSETQ. Study-level findings and limits: No patients shared main leukemic clonotypes, though 25% to 30% appeared at low frequency elsewhere. Data were not HLA-matched across samples. Top patient clones used TRBV06 genes more often: 8/27 versus 2/35 in controls.

Note on this clone: Its antigen is unknown.

Assay: immunoSEQ multiplex PCR; the TCRdb copy retains only in-frame clones and omits some. In the table there are about 45,000 clones, 80% to 90% of which are singletons. The source material was CD4+ T cells from blood buffy coats. The gene calls are TRBV5-1 and TRBJ1-4; TRBD1 matches at 9 bases. The source of this sequence is a human donor in good health. In nucleotides, the CDR3 is TGCGCCAGCAGCCCCTCGGGACAGGGACGTGAAAAACTGTTTTTT. This encodes CASSPSGQGREKLFF.